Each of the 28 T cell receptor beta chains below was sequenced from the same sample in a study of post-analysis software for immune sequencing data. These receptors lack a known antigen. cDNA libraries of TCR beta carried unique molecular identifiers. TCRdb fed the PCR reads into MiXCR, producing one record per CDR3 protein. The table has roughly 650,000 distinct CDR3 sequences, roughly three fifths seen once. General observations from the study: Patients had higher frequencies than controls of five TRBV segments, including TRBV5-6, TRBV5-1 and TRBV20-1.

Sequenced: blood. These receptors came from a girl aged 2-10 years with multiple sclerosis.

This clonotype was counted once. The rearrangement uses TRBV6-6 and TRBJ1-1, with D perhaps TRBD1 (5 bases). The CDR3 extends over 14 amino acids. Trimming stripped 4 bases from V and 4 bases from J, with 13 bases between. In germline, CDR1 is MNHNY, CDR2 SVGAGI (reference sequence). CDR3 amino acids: CASSSGVDGTEAFF. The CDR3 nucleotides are TGTGCCAGCAGTTCGGGGGTCGACGGCACTGAAGCTTTCTTT.

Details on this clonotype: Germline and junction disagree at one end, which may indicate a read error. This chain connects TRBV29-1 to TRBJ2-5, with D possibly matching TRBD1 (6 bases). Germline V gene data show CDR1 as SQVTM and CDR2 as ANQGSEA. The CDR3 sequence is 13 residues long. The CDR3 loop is CSAAGTPQGTQYF. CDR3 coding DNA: TGCAGCGCCGCTGGGACACCCCAAGGGACCCAGTACTTC.

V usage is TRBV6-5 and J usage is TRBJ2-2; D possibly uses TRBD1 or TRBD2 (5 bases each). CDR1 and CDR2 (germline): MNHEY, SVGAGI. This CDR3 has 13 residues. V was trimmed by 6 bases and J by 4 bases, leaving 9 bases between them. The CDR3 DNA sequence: TGTGCCAGCAGACCGGGGCTCACCGGGGAGCTGTTTTTT. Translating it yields CASRPGLTGELFF.

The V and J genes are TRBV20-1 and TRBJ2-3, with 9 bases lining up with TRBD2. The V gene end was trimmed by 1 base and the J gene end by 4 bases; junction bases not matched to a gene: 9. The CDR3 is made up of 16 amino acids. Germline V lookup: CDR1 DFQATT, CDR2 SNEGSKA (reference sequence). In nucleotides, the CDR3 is TGCAGTGCTAGAGTAGACTGGGCGGGGGGGGCAGATACGCAGTATTTT. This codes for CSARVDWAGGADTQYF.

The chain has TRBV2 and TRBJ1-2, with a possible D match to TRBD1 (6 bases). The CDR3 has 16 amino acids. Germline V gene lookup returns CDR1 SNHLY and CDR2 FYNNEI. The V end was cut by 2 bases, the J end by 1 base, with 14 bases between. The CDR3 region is CASSERGGEINYGYTF. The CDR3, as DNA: TGTGCCAGCAGTGAAAGGGGGGGAGAAATTAACTATGGCTACACCTTC.

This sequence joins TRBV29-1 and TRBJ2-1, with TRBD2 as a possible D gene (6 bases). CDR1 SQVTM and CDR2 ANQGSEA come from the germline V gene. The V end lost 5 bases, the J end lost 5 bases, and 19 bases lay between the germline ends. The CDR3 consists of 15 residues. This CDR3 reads CSVPLGLALNNEQFF. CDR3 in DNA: TGCAGCGTTCCACTGGGGCTAGCGCTAAACAATGAGCAGTTCTTC.

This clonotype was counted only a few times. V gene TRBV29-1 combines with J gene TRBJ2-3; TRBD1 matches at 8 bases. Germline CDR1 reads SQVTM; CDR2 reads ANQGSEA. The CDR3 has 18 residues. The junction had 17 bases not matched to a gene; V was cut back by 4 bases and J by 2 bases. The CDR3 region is CSVVSWLIGQGYTDTQYF. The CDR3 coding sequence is TGCAGCGTTGTCTCATGGTTGATAGGACAGGGCTACACAGATACGCAGTATTTT.

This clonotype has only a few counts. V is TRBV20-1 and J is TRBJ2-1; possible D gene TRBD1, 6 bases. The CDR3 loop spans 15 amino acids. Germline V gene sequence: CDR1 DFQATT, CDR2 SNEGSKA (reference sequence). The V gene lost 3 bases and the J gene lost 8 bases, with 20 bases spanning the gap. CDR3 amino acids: CSARPIQGSLYEQFF. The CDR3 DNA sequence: TGCAGTGCTAGGCCAATACAGGGATCTCTCTATGAGCAGTTCTTC.

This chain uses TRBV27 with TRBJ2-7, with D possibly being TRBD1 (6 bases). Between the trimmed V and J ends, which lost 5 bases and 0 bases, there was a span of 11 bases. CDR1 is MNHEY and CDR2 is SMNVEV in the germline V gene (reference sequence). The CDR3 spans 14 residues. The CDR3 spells CASSPPGVSYEQYF. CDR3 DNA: TGTGCCAGCAGTCCTCCAGGGGTCTCCTACGAGCAGTACTTC.

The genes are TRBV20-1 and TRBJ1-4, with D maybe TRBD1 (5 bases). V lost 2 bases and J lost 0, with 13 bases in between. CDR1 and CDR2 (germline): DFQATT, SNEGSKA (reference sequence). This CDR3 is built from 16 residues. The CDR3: CSARTARASTNEKLFF. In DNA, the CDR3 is TGCAGTGCTAGAACGGCCAGGGCTTCAACTAATGAAAAACTGTTTTTT.

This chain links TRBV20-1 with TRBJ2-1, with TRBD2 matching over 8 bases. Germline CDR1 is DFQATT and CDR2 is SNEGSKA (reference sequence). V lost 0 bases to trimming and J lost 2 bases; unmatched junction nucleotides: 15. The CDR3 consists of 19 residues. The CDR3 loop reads CSARDPVGAGGPAYNEQFF. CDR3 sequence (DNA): TGCAGTGCTAGAGACCCAGTCGGGGCGGGGGGCCCCGCCTACAATGAGCAGTTCTTC.

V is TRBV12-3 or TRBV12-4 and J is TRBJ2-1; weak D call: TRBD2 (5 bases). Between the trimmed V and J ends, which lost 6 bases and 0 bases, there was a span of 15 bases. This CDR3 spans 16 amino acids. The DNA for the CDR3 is TGTGCCAGCAGCCTCCTGGACTCGCGCTCCTACAATGAGCAGTTCTTC. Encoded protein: CASSLLDSRSYNEQFF.

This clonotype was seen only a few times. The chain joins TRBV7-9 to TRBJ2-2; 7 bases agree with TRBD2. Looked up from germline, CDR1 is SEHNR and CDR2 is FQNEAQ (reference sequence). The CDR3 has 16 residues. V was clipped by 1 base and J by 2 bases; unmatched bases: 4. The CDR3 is CASSLGLAVNTGELFF. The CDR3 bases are TGTGCCAGCAGCTTAGGCCTAGCGGTAAACACCGGGGAGCTGTTTTTT.

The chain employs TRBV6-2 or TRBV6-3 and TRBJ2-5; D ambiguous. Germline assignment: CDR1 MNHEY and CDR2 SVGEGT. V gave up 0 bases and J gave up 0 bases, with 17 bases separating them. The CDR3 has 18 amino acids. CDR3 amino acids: CASSYSEIWRQYQETQYF. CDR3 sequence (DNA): TGTGCCAGCAGTTACTCGGAAATTTGGCGGCAGTACCAAGAGACCCAGTACTTC.

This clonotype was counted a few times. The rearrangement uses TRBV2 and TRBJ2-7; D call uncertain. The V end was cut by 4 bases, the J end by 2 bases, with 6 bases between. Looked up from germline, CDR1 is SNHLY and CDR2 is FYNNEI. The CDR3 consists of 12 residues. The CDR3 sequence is CASSVDPYEQYF. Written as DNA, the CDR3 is TGTGCCAGCAGTGTGGACCCCTACGAGCAGTACTTC. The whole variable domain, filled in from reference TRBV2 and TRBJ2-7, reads EPEVTQTPSHQVTQMGQEVILRCVPISNHLYFYWYRQILGQKVEFLVSFYNNEISEKSEIFDDQFSVERPDGSNFTLKIRSTKLEDSAMYFCASSVDPYEQYFGPGTRLTVT.

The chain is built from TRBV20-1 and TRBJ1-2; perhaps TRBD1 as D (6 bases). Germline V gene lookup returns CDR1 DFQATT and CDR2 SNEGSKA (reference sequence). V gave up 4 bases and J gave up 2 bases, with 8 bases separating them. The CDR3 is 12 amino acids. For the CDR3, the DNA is TGCAGTGCTAAGCAGGGGAACTATGGCTACACCTTC. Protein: CSAKQGNYGYTF.

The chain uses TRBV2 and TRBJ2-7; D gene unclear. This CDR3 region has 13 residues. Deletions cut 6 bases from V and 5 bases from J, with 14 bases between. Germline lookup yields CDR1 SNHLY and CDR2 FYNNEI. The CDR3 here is CASRLDQDHEQYF. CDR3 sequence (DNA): TGTGCCAGCAGGCTGGATCAGGACCACGAGCAGTACTTC.

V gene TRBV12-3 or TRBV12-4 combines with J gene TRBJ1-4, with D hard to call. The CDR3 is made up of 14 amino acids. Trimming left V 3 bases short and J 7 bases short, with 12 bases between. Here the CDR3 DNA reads TGTGCCAGCAGTTTCGGTAGGGAGAGTGAAAAACTGTTTTTT. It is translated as CASSFGRESEKLFF.

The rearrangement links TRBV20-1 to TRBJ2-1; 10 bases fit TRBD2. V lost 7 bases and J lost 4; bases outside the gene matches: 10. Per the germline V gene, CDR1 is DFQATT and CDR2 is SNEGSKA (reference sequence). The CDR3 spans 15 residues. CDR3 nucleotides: TGCAGTGTGAGGCTAGCGGGAGTAATATACAATGAGCAGTTCTTC. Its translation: CSVRLAGVIYNEQFF.

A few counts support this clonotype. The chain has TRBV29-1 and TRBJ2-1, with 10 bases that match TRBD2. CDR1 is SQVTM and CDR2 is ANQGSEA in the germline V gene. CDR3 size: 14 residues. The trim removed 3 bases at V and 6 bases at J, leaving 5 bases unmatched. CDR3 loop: CSVDLAGAGNEQFF. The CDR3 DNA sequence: TGCAGCGTTGACCTAGCGGGAGCGGGCAATGAGCAGTTCTTC.

This chain's CDR3 is CSARVLTAPYGYTF. In nucleotides, the CDR3 is TGCAGTGCTAGAGTCTTGACAGCTCCCTATGGCTACACCTTC. This sequence joins TRBV20-1 and TRBJ1-2; tentative D call: TRBD1 (5 bases). Germline assignment: CDR1 DFQATT and CDR2 SNEGSKA (reference sequence). V lost 1 base and J lost 4, with 13 bases in between. The CDR3 spans 14 residues.

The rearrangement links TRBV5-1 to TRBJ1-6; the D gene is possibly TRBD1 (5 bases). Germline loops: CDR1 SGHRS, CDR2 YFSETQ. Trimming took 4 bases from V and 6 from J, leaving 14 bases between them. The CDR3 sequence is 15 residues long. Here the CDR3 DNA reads TGCGCCAGCAGCAGGACGGCAGGGCCTAATTCACCCCTCCACTTT. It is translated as CASSRTAGPNSPLHF.

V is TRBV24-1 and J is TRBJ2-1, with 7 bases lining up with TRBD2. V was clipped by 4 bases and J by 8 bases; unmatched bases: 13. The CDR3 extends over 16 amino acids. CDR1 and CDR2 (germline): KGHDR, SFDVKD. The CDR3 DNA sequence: TGTGCCACCAGTGAGGCTAGCGGCTACTACTGGGATGAGCAGTTCTTC. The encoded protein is CATSEASGYYWDEQFF.

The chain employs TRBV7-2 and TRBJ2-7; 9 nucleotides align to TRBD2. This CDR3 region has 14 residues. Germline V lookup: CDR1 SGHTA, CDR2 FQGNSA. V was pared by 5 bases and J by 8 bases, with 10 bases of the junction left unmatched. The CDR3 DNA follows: TGTGCCAGCAGCCCAATAGCGGGAGACCACAAGCAGTACTTC. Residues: CASSPIAGDHKQYF. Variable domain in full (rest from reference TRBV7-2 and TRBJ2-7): GAGVSQSPSNKVTEKGKDVELRCDPISGHTALYWYRQSLGQGLEFLIYFQGNSAPDKSGLPSDRFSAERTGGSVSTLTIQRTQQEDSAVYLCASSPIAGDHKQYFGPGTRLTVT.

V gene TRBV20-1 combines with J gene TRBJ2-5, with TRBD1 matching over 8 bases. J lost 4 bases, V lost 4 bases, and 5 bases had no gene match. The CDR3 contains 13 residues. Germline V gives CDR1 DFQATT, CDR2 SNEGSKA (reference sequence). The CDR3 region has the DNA TGCAGTGCTACCAGTCAGGGGGCAGAGACCCAGTACTTC. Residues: CSATSQGAETQYF.

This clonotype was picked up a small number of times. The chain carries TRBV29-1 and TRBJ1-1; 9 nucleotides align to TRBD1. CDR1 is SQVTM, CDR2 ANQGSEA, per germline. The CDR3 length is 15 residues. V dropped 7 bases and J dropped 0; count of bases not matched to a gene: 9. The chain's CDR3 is CSADKGQGMNTEAFF. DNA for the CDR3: TGCAGCGCCGACAAGGGACAGGGAATGAACACTGAAGCTTTCTTT. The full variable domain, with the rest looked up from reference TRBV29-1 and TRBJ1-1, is SAVISQKPSRDICQRGTSLTIQCQVDSQVTMMFWYRQQPGQSLTLIATANQGSEATYESGFVIDKFPISRPNLTFSTLTVSNMSPEDSSIYLCSADKGQGMNTEAFFGQGTRLTVV.

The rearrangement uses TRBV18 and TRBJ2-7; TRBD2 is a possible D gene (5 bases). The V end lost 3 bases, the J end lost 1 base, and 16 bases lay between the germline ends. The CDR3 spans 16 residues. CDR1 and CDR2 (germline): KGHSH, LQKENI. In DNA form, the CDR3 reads TGTGCCAGCTCACCTGCAGCTGGGCGGGCTTCCTACGAGCAGTACTTC. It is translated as CASSPAAGRASYEQYF.

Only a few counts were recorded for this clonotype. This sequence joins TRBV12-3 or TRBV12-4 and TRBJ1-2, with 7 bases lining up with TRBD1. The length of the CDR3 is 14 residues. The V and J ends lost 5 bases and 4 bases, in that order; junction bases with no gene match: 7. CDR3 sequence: CASSLGTVSYGYTF. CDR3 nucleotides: TGTGCCAGCAGTCTCGGGACAGTCAGCTATGGCTACACCTTC.